The 24 T cell receptor beta chains below all came from one sample that was sequenced in a study of CXCR3-negative and CXCR3-positive naive CD8 T cells. UMI-labeled TRB cDNA libraries were prepared by 5' RACE. With the 5' RACE reads reprocessed, TCRdb shows one record per CDR3 protein and no DNA. This repertoire includes 100,000 to 150,000 distinct CDR3 sequences. Material: naive CXCR3- CD8+ T cells from blood. Noted subset: CD45RO-CCR7+CD27+CD95- naive CD8+ T cells lacking CXCR3 (TNR3-). The receptors stem from a human donor in good health. Some clones in this sample may be carry-over from other donors' samples.

The chain is built from TRBV28 and TRBJ2-7; TCRdb's D call of TRBD1 is untestable without DNA. The CDR3 is 16 amino acids. CDR1 is MDHEN and CDR2 is SYDVKM in the germline V gene. The CDR3 sequence: CASSLVAQGAVYEQYF. Variable domain in full (rest from reference TRBV28 and TRBJ2-7): DVKVTQSSRYLVKRTGEKVFLECVQDMDHENMFWYRQDPGLGLRLIYFSYDVKMKEKGDIPEGYSVSREKKERFSLILESASTNQTSMYLCASSLVAQGAVYEQYFGPGTRLTVT.

J is TRBJ2-3 and V is TRBV2; the TCRdb D gene call, TRBD1, has no DNA to confirm it. Germline loops: CDR1 SNHLY, CDR2 FYNNEI. The CDR3 sequence is 15 residues long. CDR3 region: CASSEEGKSTDTQYF.

The CDR3 here is CASSVGLAGGSSYNEQFF. The chain uses TRBV9 and TRBJ2-1; TCRdb's D gene call, TRBD2, goes unchecked for lack of DNA. The germline gives CDR1 SGDLS, CDR2 YYNGEE. This CDR3 has 18 residues.

CDR3 region: CASSHWGQGSGELFF. The chain has TRBV4-3 and TRBJ2-2; the D call of TRBD1 rests on TCRdb alone, since no DNA is present to check it. The germline V gene has CDR1 LGHNA and CDR2 YSLEER. The CDR3 contains 15 residues.

The J gene is TRBJ2-7, the V gene TRBV12-3 or TRBV12-4; as DNA is missing, the TRBD2 call by TCRdb cannot be tested. The CDR3 contains 15 residues. The chain's CDR3 is CASSAATSLPYEQYF.

The chain employs TRBV14 and TRBJ2-2; TCRdb lists TRBD2, though no DNA is available to test this call. Germline values: CDR1 SGHDN, CDR2 FVKESK. The CDR3 contains 16 residues. CDR3 loop: CASSQVETQSFGELFF. The complete variable domain, with remaining parts taken from reference TRBV14 and TRBJ2-2, reads EAGVTQFPSHSVIEKGQTVTLRCDPISGHDNLYWYRRVMGKEIKFLLHFVKESKQDESGMPNNRFLAERTGGTYSTLKVQPAELEDSGVYFCASSQVETQSFGELFFGEGSRLTVL.

The chain has TRBV12-3 or TRBV12-4 and TRBJ2-7. This CDR3 contains 13 residues. This CDR3 is CASSFEFNYEQYF.

The J gene is TRBJ2-1, the V gene TRBV6-2 or TRBV6-3; the TRBD2 assignment by TCRdb is unverifiable without DNA. CDR3 length equals 14 residues. Germline V lookup: CDR1 MNHEY, CDR2 SVGEGT. The CDR3 loop reads CASSRLAYYNEQFF.

The V and J genes are TRBV9 and TRBJ2-3. The germline V gene encodes CDR1 SGDLS and CDR2 YYNGEE. The CDR3 loop spans 15 amino acids. The CDR3 protein is CASSGTELFTDTQYF. The full variable domain, rest sourced from reference TRBV9 and TRBJ2-3, is DSGVTQTPKHLITATGQRVTLRCSPRSGDLSVYWYQQSLDQGLQFLIQYYNGEERAKGNILERFSAQQFPDLHSELNLSSLELGDSALYFCASSGTELFTDTQYFGPGTRLTVL.

This rearrangement joins TRBV29-1 to TRBJ2-1. Germline lookup yields CDR1 SQVTM and CDR2 ANQGSEA. This CDR3 region has 13 residues. This CDR3 is CSVGDSYYNEQFF.

V is TRBV7-2 and J is TRBJ2-5; the TRBD2 assignment by TCRdb is unverifiable without DNA. Germline V gives CDR1 SGHTA, CDR2 FQGNSA. CDR3 length: 15 residues. The CDR3 reads CASPDGRGYQETQYF.

The CDR3 spells CASSFVRGETQYF. The V call is TRBV12-3 or TRBV12-4, the J call TRBJ2-5. The CDR3 length is 13 residues.

The J gene is TRBJ2-7, the V gene TRBV29-1. This CDR3 comprises 13 residues. Looked up from germline, CDR1 is SQVTM and CDR2 is ANQGSEA. CDR3 sequence: CSAGNGETYEQYF.

The V and J genes are TRBV7-8 and TRBJ2-4; the TCRdb D gene call, TRBD1, has no DNA to confirm it. This CDR3 has 15 residues. Germline CDR1 reads SGHVS; CDR2 reads FQNEAQ. CDR3 loop: CASTPDRPTHNIQYF. Together with reference TRBV7-8 and TRBJ2-4, the CDR3 gives the full variable domain: GAGVSQSPRYKVAKRGQDVALRCDPISGHVSLFWYQQALGQGPEFLTYFQNEAQLDKSGLPSDRFFAERPEGSVSTLKIQRTQQEDSAVYLCASTPDRPTHNIQYFGAGTRLSVL.

The chain employs TRBV7-3 and TRBJ2-1; lacking DNA, the TRBD1 call made by TCRdb goes unchecked. The germline gives CDR1 SGHTA, CDR2 FQGTGA. The CDR3 sequence is 15 residues long. CDR3 sequence reads: CARSSRGVKNNEQFF.

The chain uses TRBV11-2 and TRBJ2-1; TCRdb's assignment of TRBD2 cannot be checked, as there is no DNA. The CDR3 loop spans 14 amino acids. Germline CDR1 is SGHAT and CDR2 is FQNNGV. The CDR3 sequence: CASSDPTSLNEQFF.

The V and J genes are TRBV10-1 and TRBJ2-1; TCRdb's assignment of TRBD1 cannot be checked, as there is no DNA. Germline CDR1 WNHNN, CDR2 SYGVQD (reference sequence). The CDR3 consists of 14 residues. The chain's CDR3 is CASRAGPPYNEQFF.

The chain carries TRBV18 and TRBJ2-3; the D call from TCRdb, TRBD1, cannot be confirmed without DNA. CDR1 is KGHSH, CDR2 LQKENI, per germline. CDR3 length: 16 amino acids. The CDR3 region is CASSPRDRGQEDTQYF.

The chain carries TRBV19 and TRBJ2-3. Germline V gives CDR1 LNHDA, CDR2 SQIVND (reference sequence). The CDR3 extends over 15 amino acids. The CDR3 reads CASSTAVSSTDTQYF.

The chain has TRBV11-2 and TRBJ1-4; TCRdb proposes TRBD1, but this gene call is untestable without DNA. This CDR3 is 15 amino acids long. The germline gives CDR1 SGHAT, CDR2 FQNNGV. The CDR3 spells CASSSEGVSNEKLFF.

V usage is TRBV20-1 and J usage is TRBJ2-7. The CDR3 runs 12 residues. CDR1 is DFQATT, CDR2 SNEGSKA, per germline (reference sequence). CDR3 region: CSAPAQTYEQYF.

The chain links TRBV4-3 to TRBJ2-3; TCRdb proposes TRBD1, but this gene call is untestable without DNA. The CDR3 extends over 17 amino acids. Germline CDR1 reads LGHNA; CDR2 reads YSLEER. The CDR3 reads CASSQDSGGGRTDTQYF.

This chain joins TRBV7-9 and TRBJ1-2. The CDR3 contains 15 residues. Per the germline V gene, CDR1 is SEHNR and CDR2 is FQNEAQ (reference sequence). Here the CDR3 reads CASSLPLEEAYGYTF.

The V call is TRBV20-1, the J call TRBJ2-2; TCRdb's assignment of TRBD2 cannot be checked, as there is no DNA. The CDR3 covers 17 residues. Germline V gene lookup returns CDR1 DFQATT and CDR2 SNEGSKA (reference sequence). The CDR3 loop is CSASLLAGGTNTGELFF.